The rows below give T cell receptor beta chains drawn from one sample of a study of T cells in Graves' hyperthyroidism and ophthalmopathy. TCRdb itself ran the multiplex PCR reads through MiXCR, one entry per CDR3 protein. The sample carries approximately 690,000 distinct CDR3 sequences, about 14% recorded once. The sample taken for sequencing was blood. The receptors come from a woman aged 50 to 65 with Graves' ophthalmopathy. The CDR3 runs from the conserved cysteine through the conserved F or W. A D gene is named only where the DNA matches it firmly. The size field is filled for only some rows; it gives once, few, many or a size class.

V gene	J gene	clone size	D gene	CDR3 DNA	CDR3 protein
TRBV4-2	TRBJ2-7	.	TRBD2	TGTGCCAGCAGCCAAGGGGCGGGGGTAGGGAACGAGCAGTACTTC	CASSQGAGVGNEQYF
TRBV7-9	TRBJ1-2	many	.	TGTGCCAGCAGCTTAGCGGTCTCAGGGCCTACCCGCTATGGCTACACCTTC	CASSLAVSGPTRYGYTF
TRBV7-3	TRBJ2-1	.	.	TGTGCCAGCAGCGGGGGGACATTTTACAATGAGCAGTTCTTC	CASSGGTFYNEQFF
TRBV4-3	TRBJ2-3	once	.	TGCGCCAGCAGCCAAGATATTCGGTGGGAAGATACGCAGTATTTT	CASSQDIRWEDTQYF
TRBV28	TRBJ1-2	many	TRBD1	TGTGCCAGCACCCAACAGGGGGCGTATGTTGGCTACACCTTC	CASTQQGAYVGYTF
TRBV5-1	TRBJ2-1	many	TRBD2	TGCGCCAGCAGCTGGCAGACTAGCGGGAGTTACAATGAGCAGTTCTTC	CASSWQTSGSYNEQFF
TRBV6-2/TRBV6-3	TRBJ2-1	many	TRBD2	TGTGCCAGCAGTTACTTCCATCTTGGACTAGCGTTCCACAATGAGCAGTTCTTC	CASSYFHLGLAFHNEQFF
TRBV10-3	TRBJ2-7	many	.	TGTGCCATCAGTGAGTCAGCAGGGAGACGACAGACGTACGAGCAGTACTTC	CAISESAGRRQTYEQYF
TRBV3-1	TRBJ1-1	many	.	TGTGCCAGCAGCCAAAGATCAGGGTTAGGTTCGAACACTGAAGCTTTCTTT	CASSQRSGLGSNTEAFF
TRBV4-3	TRBJ1-6	.	.	TGCGCCAGCAGCCAAAGGGGGTTTTTGGATTCACCCCTCCACTTT	CASSQRGFLDSPLHF
TRBV6-1	TRBJ2-3	many	.	TGTGCCAGCAGCCCCGACAAGAGCACAGATACGCAGTATTTT	CASSPDKSTDTQYF
TRBV5-8	TRBJ1-2	.	TRBD1	TGTGCCAGCAGCGGACCGACAGGGTTCGGCTATGGCTACACCTTC	CASSGPTGFGYGYTF
TRBV19	TRBJ2-7	.	TRBD1	TGTGCCAGTAGCCCGGACAGGAAGAAGGCTATCTACGAGCAGTACTTC	CASSPDRKKAIYEQYF
TRBV6-5	TRBJ2-2	.	TRBD2	TGTGCCAGCAGGCCCCATAGCGGGACTCCCACCGGGGAGCTGTTTTTT	CASRPHSGTPTGELFF
TRBV6-2/TRBV6-3	TRBJ2-5	many	TRBD2	TGTGCCAGCAGTAATAGGGGCGGGAGAAGGGAGACCCAGTACTTC	CASSNRGGRRETQYF
TRBV6-2/TRBV6-3	TRBJ1-2	.	.	TGTGCCAGCAGTTACAAGGGGACTGTCTATGGCTACACCTTC	CASSYKGTVYGYTF
TRBV12-3/TRBV12-4	TRBJ2-7	many	.	TGTGCCAGCAGTCCAGACACAGCCTACGAGCAGTACTTC	CASSPDTAYEQYF
TRBV7-2	TRBJ2-3	many	.	TGTGCCAGCAGCTTAGTGGCGTGGGATACGCAGTATTTT	CASSLVAWDTQYF
TRBV28	TRBJ2-2	many	TRBD1	TGTGCCAGCAGTACCAACGGACAGGGCCGCACCGGGGAGCTGTTTTTT	CASSTNGQGRTGELFF
TRBV6-5	TRBJ1-1	many	.	TGTGCCAGCAGTTACACCTCGGTCCCGAACGCTGAAGCTTTCTTT	CASSYTSVPNAEAFF
TRBV14	TRBJ2-7	many	TRBD2	TGTGCCAGCAGCCAAGGACTAGCGGGGGGCGAGCAGTACTTC	CASSQGLAGGEQYF
TRBV28	TRBJ2-7	many	TRBD2	TGTGCCAGCAGTTCAAGACAGCGGGAGGGCCGATCCTGCGAGCAGTACTTC	CASSSRQREGRSCEQYF
TRBV15	TRBJ2-2	many	.	TGTGCCACCAGCAGAGACCGGAAGTACCCAGACACCGGGGAGCTGTTTTTT	CATSRDRKYPDTGELFF
TRBV24-1	TRBJ2-3	.	TRBD1	TGTGCCACCAGTGAGAGGGACAGGGGGCACGCAGATACGCAGTATTTT	CATSERDRGHADTQYF
TRBV20-1	TRBJ2-1	many	TRBD2	TGCAGTGCTAGTTTGGTAGCGGGACCTCCTTACAATGAGCAGTTCTTC	CSASLVAGPPYNEQFF
TRBV18	TRBJ2-1	many	.	TGTGCCAGCTCAGCCATTGAGGTTCCCTACAATGAGCAGTTCTTC	CASSAIEVPYNEQFF
TRBV7-2	TRBJ2-1	many	.	TGTGCCAGCAGCCGGGGGAATGAGCAGTTCTTC	CASSRGNEQFF
TRBV9	TRBJ2-3	.	TRBD2	TGTGCCAGCAGCGTAGCAGGGACTAGCGGCACAGATACGCAGTATTTT	CASSVAGTSGTDTQYF
TRBV20-1	TRBJ2-1	.	.	TGCAGTGCTAGATTTAGCGCCCTCTACAATGAGCAGTTCTTC	CSARFSALYNEQFF
TRBV2	TRBJ2-3	many	.	TGTGCCAGCAGTGTAGGAGCGCCGCCGTATACGCAGTATTTT	CASSVGAPPYTQYF
TRBV28	TRBJ2-1	many	TRBD2	TGTGCCAGCAGACCGGGACTAGCGGGAGCATACAATGAGCAGTTCTTC	CASRPGLAGAYNEQFF
TRBV7-2	TRBJ1-2	.	TRBD1	TGTGCCAGCAGCACGCAAAACCGGGACAGGGAAAGGAATACCTTC	CASSTQNRDRERNTF
TRBV4-1	TRBJ2-7	.	.	TGCGCCAGCAGCCATCCGGGGTTTTCTTACGAGCAGTACTTC	CASSHPGFSYEQYF
TRBV7-3	TRBJ2-5	.	.	TGTGCCAGCAGGCGGACAGCGAACCAAGAGACCCAGTACTTC	CASRRTANQETQYF
TRBV5-1	TRBJ2-3	many	TRBD2	TGCGCCAGCAAGGAGCGGGGGGGCACAGATACGCAGTATTTT	CASKERGGTDTQYF
TRBV9	TRBJ2-3	few	.	TGTGCCAGCAGCTCCCGTGGTAGTTGGAACACAGATACGCAGTATTTT	CASSSRGSWNTDTQYF
TRBV18	TRBJ1-2	few	.	TGTGCCAGCTCACGGGCGGATTCTAACTATGGCTACACCTTC	CASSRADSNYGYTF
TRBV12-3/TRBV12-4	TRBJ1-6	many	TRBD1	TGTGCCAGCAGTCGTGACAGGGGGCATTCACCCCTCCACTTT	CASSRDRGHSPLHF
TRBV30	TRBJ2-1	many	TRBD1	TGTGCCTGGAAAATCTTGACCGGGACAGGGAACAATGAGCAGTTCTTC	CAWKILTGTGNNEQFF
TRBV5-1	TRBJ2-1	many	TRBD1	TGCGCCAGCAGCTTGCAGGGGGTTGATGAGCAGTTCTTC	CASSLQGVDEQFF
TRBV24-1	TRBJ1-2	many	TRBD1	TGTGCCACCAGTGACTCCGGACAGGGCCACGGCTACACCTTC	CATSDSGQGHGYTF
TRBV18	TRBJ1-3	few	TRBD1	TGTGCCAGCTCACCACGGACAGGAGGCCTTTCTGGAAACACCATATATTTT	CASSPRTGGLSGNTIYF
TRBV2	TRBJ2-1	many	.	TGTGCCAGCAGTCCTCGGAACAATGAGCAGTTCTTC	CASSPRNNEQFF
TRBV6-1	TRBJ2-4	.	TRBD1	TGTGCCAGCGGCAGGGGGCGCGGAAACATTCAGTACTTC	CASGRGRGNIQYF
TRBV6-2/TRBV6-3	TRBJ2-7	many	.	TGTGCCAGCAGTTACGAATCCTACGAGCAGTACTTC	CASSYESYEQYF